This entry lists 12 T cell receptor beta chains sequenced from one sample in a study of regulatory dendritic cells for organ transplantation. Their antigens are not known. Sorted T cells were CFSE-labeled and cultured roughly five days with allogeneic regulatory or mature dendritic cells at 1:10. TCRdb keeps only in-frame clones here, not all; method: immunoSEQ multiplex PCR. The sample has tens of thousands of clones; about 85% are singletons. Sample: naive CD4+ T cells from blood cultured with dendritic cells. As for subset: CD45RA+ naive T cells. These TCRs come from a human donor in good health.

This clone has just one count. This CDR3 reads CASSQTGVTDTQYF. The DNA for the CDR3 is TGTGCCAGCAGCCAAACAGGGGTGACAGATACGCAGTATTTT. The chain employs TRBV7-6 and TRBJ2-3; 7 bases agree with TRBD1. J was trimmed by 3 bases and V by 5 bases; bases with no gene match: 5. The V gene's germline CDR1 is SGHVS and CDR2 FNYEAQ. The CDR3 consists of 14 residues.

The V and J genes are TRBV14 and TRBJ2-5; D possibly corresponds to TRBD2 (5 bases). V was trimmed by 4 bases and J by 5 bases, leaving 17 bases between them. Germline values: CDR1 SGHDN, CDR2 FVKESK. CDR3 length: 15 residues. The CDR3 region is CASSRPGKVGETQYF. The CDR3 DNA reads as TGTGCCAGCAGCCGCCCCGGGAAAGTAGGGGAGACCCAGTACTTC.

J is TRBJ2-7 and V is TRBV28; TRBD1 matches at 9 bases. V was clipped by 5 bases and J by 2 bases; unmatched bases: 10. CDR1 MDHEN and CDR2 SYDVKM come from the germline V gene. This CDR3 spans 16 amino acids. As DNA, the CDR3 is TGTGCCAGCAGTCCTAGGGGGACAGGGAAAGCCTACGAGCAGTACTTC. It specifies CASSPRGTGKAYEQYF. The variable domain in full, completed from reference TRBV28 and TRBJ2-7, reads DVKVTQSSRYLVKRTGEKVFLECVQDMDHENMFWYRQDPGLGLRLIYFSYDVKMKEKGDIPEGYSVSREKKERFSLILESASTNQTSMYLCASSPRGTGKAYEQYFGPGTRLTVT.

The rearrangement uses TRBV7-3 and TRBJ2-1, with 9 bases lining up with TRBD1. From germline, CDR1 is SGHTA and CDR2 FQGTGA. V gave up 2 bases and J gave up 2 bases; unmatched junction bases: 1. This CDR3 spans 15 amino acids. CDR3 coding DNA: TGTGCCAGCAGCTTAGACAGGGGGACCTACAATGAGCAGTTCTTC. It translates to CASSLDRGTYNEQFF.

The chain employs TRBV10-3 and TRBJ2-1; D is ambiguous. Germline-derived CDR1 and CDR2 are ENHRY and SYGVKD. The CDR3 has 13 amino acids. The V end lost 3 bases, the J end lost 4 bases, and 7 bases lay between the germline ends. For the CDR3, the DNA is TGTGCCATCAGTGAAGGCAGATACAATGAGCAGTTCTTC. It yields the protein CAISEGRYNEQFF.

J is TRBJ2-1 and V is TRBV6-5, with 7 bases identical to TRBD2. Unmatched junction bases numbered 3, after V lost 4 bases and J lost 3 bases. Germline values: CDR1 MNHEY, CDR2 SVGAGI. This CDR3 region has 14 residues. DNA of the CDR3: TGTGCCAGCAGTTTTTGGGGGGGCTACAATGAGCAGTTCTTC. Encoded protein: CASSFWGGYNEQFF.

The rearrangement uses TRBV4-3 and TRBJ2-2, with 9 bases aligning to TRBD2. Trimming took 0 bases from V and 6 from J; bases not matched to a gene: 5. The germline V gene encodes CDR1 LGHNA and CDR2 YSLEER. The CDR3 is 16 amino acids. In DNA, the CDR3 is TGCGCCAGCAGCCAAGAGCTAGCGGGGTACGCCGGGGAGCTGTTTTTT. The encoded protein is CASSQELAGYAGELFF.

This clone was seen just once. The gene calls are TRBV4-3 and TRBJ1-5, with 9 bases identical to TRBD1. CDR1 is LGHNA, CDR2 YSLEER, per germline. V lost 0 bases, J lost 2 bases, and 2 bases stayed unmatched. The CDR3 is 16 amino acids. The CDR3 reads CASSQEWDRGNQPQHF. The CDR3, as DNA: TGCGCCAGCAGCCAAGAATGGGACAGGGGCAATCAGCCCCAGCATTTT.

The V call is TRBV12-5, the J call TRBJ2-7, with D perhaps TRBD1 or TRBD2 (5 bases each). The length of the CDR3 is 14 residues. Germline loops: CDR1 LGHNT, CDR2 FRNRAP. V was trimmed by 6 bases and J by 3 bases, leaving 15 bases between them. The CDR3 protein is CASGGRTVNYEQYF. CDR3 in DNA: TGTGCTAGTGGGGGACGGACGGTTAACTACGAGCAGTACTTC. Full variable domain (rest looked up from reference TRBV12-5 and TRBJ2-7): DARVTQTPRHKVTEMGQEVTMRCQPILGHNTVFWYRQTMMQGLELLAYFRNRAPLDDSGMPKDRFSAEMPDATLATLKIQPSEPRDSAVYFCASGGRTVNYEQYFGPGTRLTVT.

The chain links TRBV30 to TRBJ2-7, with D unresolved. Trimming pared 2 bases from V and 5 bases from J, leaving 7 bases between. The germline V gene encodes CDR1 GTSNPN and CDR2 SVGIG (reference sequence). The CDR3 is 11 amino acids. The CDR3 DNA reads as TGTGCCTGGAGTTCGAGAAACGAGCAGTACTTC. As protein: CAWSSRNEQYF.

V usage is TRBV4-1 and J usage is TRBJ2-5; the match to TRBD2 covers 14 bases. The germline CDR1 and CDR2 sequences are MGHRA and YSYEKL. The V segment lost 6 bases and the J segment 5 bases; nucleotides outside the gene matches: 17. CDR3 length: 19 residues. DNA of the CDR3: TGCGCCAGCAGTCCAGTCCCGGGACTAGCGGGAGCTGTGTGGGAGACCCAGTACTTC. Protein sequence: CASSPVPGLAGAVWETQYF.

CDR3 residues: CASSSRTKNTGELFF. The DNA of the CDR3 is TGTGCCAGCTCGTCCCGGACAAAGAACACCGGGGAGCTGTTTTTT. The chain carries TRBV2 and TRBJ2-2, with D possibly matching TRBD1 (5 bases). Per the germline V gene, CDR1 is SNHLY and CDR2 is FYNNEI. The CDR3 runs to 15 residues. V lost 8 bases and J lost 1, with 14 bases in between.